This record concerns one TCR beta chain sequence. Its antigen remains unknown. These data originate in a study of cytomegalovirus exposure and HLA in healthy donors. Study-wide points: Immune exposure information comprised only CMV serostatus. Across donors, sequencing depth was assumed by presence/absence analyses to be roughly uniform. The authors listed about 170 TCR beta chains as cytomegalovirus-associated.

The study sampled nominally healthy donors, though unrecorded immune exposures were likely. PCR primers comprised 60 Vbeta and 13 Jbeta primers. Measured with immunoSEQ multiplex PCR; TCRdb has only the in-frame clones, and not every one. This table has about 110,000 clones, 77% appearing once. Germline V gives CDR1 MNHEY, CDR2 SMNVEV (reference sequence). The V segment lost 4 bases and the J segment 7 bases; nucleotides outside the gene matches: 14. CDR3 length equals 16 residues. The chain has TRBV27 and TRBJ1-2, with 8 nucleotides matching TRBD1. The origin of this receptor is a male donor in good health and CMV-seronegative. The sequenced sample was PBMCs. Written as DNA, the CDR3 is TGTGCCAGCAGTTCCGATAGCACAGGGGGTCTAGGTGGCTACACCTTC. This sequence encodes CASSSDSTGGLGGYTF.